Below, 8 T cell receptor beta chains from the same sample are listed, as sequenced in a study of CD8 T cells in Susac syndrome. RNA amounts of roughly 0.5 to 1 ug underwent reverse transcription with random hexamers. MiXCR was run by TCRdb on the immunoSEQ multiplex PCR reads, yielding one entry per CDR3 protein. The top ten hold approximately 0.1% of the sample, which has roughly 190,000 distinct CDR3 sequences, over 85% seen once. Sequencing input: CD4+ T cells from PBMCs. The origin of the receptors is a human donor in good health.

This clonotype was recorded only once. V gene TRBV6-5 combines with J gene TRBJ2-3; 9 bases match TRBD2. With 3 bases clipped from V and 2 bases from J, the junction kept 9 bases outside the gene matches. The germline V gene has CDR1 MNHEY and CDR2 SVGAGI. The CDR3 contains 17 residues. CDR3 loop: CASSYPTTSGSTDTQYF. The CDR3 coding sequence is TGTGCCAGCAGTTATCCTACGACTAGCGGCTCCACAGATACGCAGTATTTT.

This chain links TRBV6-5 with TRBJ1-2; D is undetermined. The V gene's germline CDR1 is MNHEY and CDR2 SVGAGI. Trimming stripped 5 bases from V and 0 bases from J, with 13 bases between. CDR3 length: 15 amino acids. CDR3 sequence reads: CASSRKDGSNYGYTF. In nucleotides, the CDR3 is TGTGCCAGCAGTCGAAAGGATGGATCTAACTATGGCTACACCTTC.

The V and J genes are TRBV19 and TRBJ1-2; 11 bases line up with TRBD1. Germline loops: CDR1 LNHDA, CDR2 SQIVND (reference sequence). Trimming cost V 7 bases and J 0 bases; bases outside gene matches: 7. This CDR3 region has 16 residues. The chain's CDR3 is CASTRDRGTPNYGYTF. The DNA for the CDR3 is TGTGCCAGTACACGGGACAGGGGGACACCTAACTATGGCTACACCTTC.

The rearrangement joins TRBV29-1 to TRBJ1-1; a possible D gene is TRBD1 (5 bases). This CDR3 contains 14 residues. In germline, CDR1 is SQVTM, CDR2 ANQGSEA. Trimming pared 7 bases from V and 4 bases from J, leaving 19 bases between. CDR3 nucleotide sequence: TGCAGCGCCACAAAAGGGCAGGGAGGCACTGAAGCTTTCTTT. Translating it yields CSATKGQGGTEAFF.

CDR3 DNA sequence: TGTGCCAGCAGTTTATCGGCTGCGGGGAAGACCCAGTACTTC. Protein product: CASSLSAAGKTQYF. V and J are TRBV12-3 or TRBV12-4 and TRBJ2-5, with D possibly being TRBD2 (6 bases). The CDR3 is 14 amino acids. The ends were cut back, 2 bases at V and 6 bases at J, with 13 bases in the middle.

V and J are TRBV4-1 and TRBJ2-2, with a weak D call TRBD1 (6 bases). The CDR3 is made up of 14 amino acids. The germline gives CDR1 MGHRA, CDR2 YSYEKL. V shed 4 bases and J shed 3 bases, with 9 bases lying between them. The CDR3 DNA follows: TGCGCCAGCAGCCCCCGACAGGACACCGGGGAGCTGTTTTTT. It encodes CASSPRQDTGELFF.

The V gene is TRBV28, the J gene TRBJ2-5; D assignment may be TRBD1 or TRBD2 (7 bases each). The CDR3 loop spans 18 amino acids. The V and J ends lost 5 bases and 1 base respectively, with 23 bases between them. Germline CDR1 MDHEN, CDR2 SYDVKM. DNA for the CDR3: TGTGCCAGCAGTGACCCCCGGGGACAGAGGACTAGCCAAGAGACCCAGTACTTC. Translation: CASSDPRGQRTSQETQYF.

This chain links TRBV5-1 with TRBJ1-1; D uncertain. Germline CDR1 is SGHRS and CDR2 is YFSETQ. Between the trimmed V and J ends, which lost 4 bases and 3 bases, there was a span of 13 bases. The CDR3 runs 14 residues. The CDR3 region has the DNA TGCGCCAGCAGCCCCGACGGGTGGGACACTGAAGCTTTCTTT. Encoded protein: CASSPDGWDTEAFF.